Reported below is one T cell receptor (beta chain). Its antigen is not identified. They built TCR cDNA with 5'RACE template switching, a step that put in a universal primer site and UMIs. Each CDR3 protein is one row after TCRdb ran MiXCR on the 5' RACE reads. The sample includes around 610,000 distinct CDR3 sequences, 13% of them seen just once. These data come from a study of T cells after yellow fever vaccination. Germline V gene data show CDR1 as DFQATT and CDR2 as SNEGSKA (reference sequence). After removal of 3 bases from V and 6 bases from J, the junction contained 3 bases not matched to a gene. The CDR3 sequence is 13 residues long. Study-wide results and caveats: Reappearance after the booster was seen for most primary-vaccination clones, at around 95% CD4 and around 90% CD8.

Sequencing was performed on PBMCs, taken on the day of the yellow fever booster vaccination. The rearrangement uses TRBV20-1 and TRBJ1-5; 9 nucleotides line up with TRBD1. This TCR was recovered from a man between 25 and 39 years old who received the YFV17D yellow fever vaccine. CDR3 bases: TGCAGTGCTAGCGGGGACAGGGTTCAGCCCCAGCATTTT. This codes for CSASGDRVQPQHF.